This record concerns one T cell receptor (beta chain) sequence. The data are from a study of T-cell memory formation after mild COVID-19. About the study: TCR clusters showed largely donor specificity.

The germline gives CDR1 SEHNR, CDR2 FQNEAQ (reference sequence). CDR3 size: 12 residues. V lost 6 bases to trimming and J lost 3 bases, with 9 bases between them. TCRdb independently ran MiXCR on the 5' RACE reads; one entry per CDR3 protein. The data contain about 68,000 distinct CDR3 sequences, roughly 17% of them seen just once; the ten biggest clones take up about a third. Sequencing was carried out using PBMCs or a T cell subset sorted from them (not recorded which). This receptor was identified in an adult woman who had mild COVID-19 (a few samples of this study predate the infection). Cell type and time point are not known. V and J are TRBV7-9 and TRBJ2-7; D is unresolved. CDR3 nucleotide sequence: TGTGCCAGCAGTCCATCGATCTACGAGCAGTACTTC. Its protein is CASSPSIYEQYF.